This T cell receptor beta chain is from a study of blood T cell repertoires in COVID-19. Original data processing: Nucleated cell number was recorded as an estimate derived from reference gene primer amplification. Clones were read by immunoSEQ multiplex PCR, and TCRdb kept only the in-frame ones, dropping some. V and J calls and clone size are copied from that table; D and trimming were computed from the DNA. Seen here are 300,000 to 350,000 clones, roughly 87% observed once, and the top ten hold roughly 3.9%. This clone was detected a few times. The CDR3 extends over 15 amino acids. V was clipped by 1 base and J by 6 bases; unmatched bases: 3. CDR1 and CDR2 from the germline V gene are LGHNA and YNFKEQ.

The rearrangement uses TRBV4-2 and TRBJ2-1; 10 bases are shared with TRBD2. The sequencing sample was made of peripheral blood. This receptor was obtained from a woman aged 55 to 70 with COVID-19, enrolled during active disease. The CDR3 DNA sequence: TGTGCCAGCAGCCAAGGGGCTAGCGGGGGCAATGAGCAGTTCTTC. Protein sequence: CASSQGASGGNEQFF.